Sequencing of this TCR beta chain was carried out in a study of CD8 T cells in Susac syndrome. RNA in amounts of 0.5 to 1 ug was reverse transcribed with random hexamers. TCRdb re-called the immunoSEQ multiplex PCR reads with MiXCR, one entry per CDR3 protein. The table shows 95,000 to 150,000 distinct CDR3 sequences, with about 93% occurring only once. The CDR3 spans 13 residues. CDR1 LNHDA and CDR2 SQIVND come from the germline V gene (reference sequence). V shed 3 bases, J shed 4 bases, and the junction held 2 bases outside the gene matches. This clonotype was seen once. Source material: CD8+ T cells from PBMCs. The V and J genes are TRBV19 and TRBJ2-7; 8 bases map to TRBD2. The receptor was isolated from a human donor with Susac syndrome. The CDR3 bases are TGTGCCAGTAGTATCGGGACTAGTTACGAGCAGTACTTC. As protein: CASSIGTSYEQYF.